This entry features one T cell receptor (beta chain) sequence. Its antigen remains unknown. With random hexamers, 0.5 to 1 ug RNA was reverse transcribed. TCRdb recomputed calls from the immunoSEQ multiplex PCR reads with MiXCR, one row per CDR3 protein. The data contain fewer than 250,000 distinct CDR3 sequences, 80% to 95% of them singletons. The CDR3 consists of 11 residues. The germline V gene has CDR1 MGHRA and CDR2 YSYEKL. Deletions cut 2 bases from V and 7 bases from J, with 3 bases between. This specimen belongs to a study of CD8 T cells in Susac syndrome. Points from the study as a whole: The authors acknowledged that their TCR sequencing and HLA analysis involved a relatively small number of individuals.

This sequence originates from a human donor with multiple sclerosis. The chain links TRBV4-1 to TRBJ1-3; D gene ambiguous. The sample was CD8+ T cells from PBMCs. Here the CDR3 DNA reads TGCGCCAGCAGCCAATATAACACCATATATTTT. Its protein product is CASSQYNTIYF.